A single sample gave rise to the 31 T cell receptor beta chains below, sequenced in a study of shared clonotypes between healthy human individuals. Method: immunoSEQ multiplex PCR; TCRdb's copy keeps in-frame clones and lacks some. Of about 1 million clones in the sample, 70% to 80% were seen once. Input material: memory CD4+ T cells sorted from blood. Subset defined: CD45RA-negative fraction. These receptors were obtained from a man in his late teens or twenties in good health.

This rearrangement joins TRBV7-2 to TRBJ1-2; 7 nucleotides align to TRBD1. The CDR3 is 12 residues long. The ends lost 6 bases at V and 7 bases at J; junction bases unmatched: 5. Germline CDR1 and CDR2: SGHTA and FQGNSA. The CDR3 sequence: CASSSGQPGYTF. The CDR3 DNA is TGTGCCAGCAGTTCGGGACAGCCTGGCTACACCTTC.

This clone was observed a single time. V usage is TRBV6-5 and J usage is TRBJ2-7; 7 bases match TRBD1. CDR1 MNHEY and CDR2 SVGAGI come from the germline V gene. V was pared by 7 bases and J by 4 bases, with 10 bases of the junction left unmatched. This CDR3 is built from 14 residues. CDR3 sequence: CASTQRQGVYEQYF. CDR3 sequence (DNA): TGTGCCAGCACCCAAAGGCAGGGGGTGTACGAGCAGTACTTC.

The genes are TRBV7-2 and TRBJ2-7; D gene uncertain. Trimming removed 3 bases from V and 3 bases from J, with 12 bases in between. Germline CDR1 is SGHTA and CDR2 is FQGNSA. The CDR3 is 14 residues long. The CDR3 sequence: CASSFRQESYEQYF. In DNA, the CDR3 is TGTGCCAGCAGCTTTCGGCAGGAAAGCTACGAGCAGTACTTC.

The V and J genes are TRBV11-1 and TRBJ2-1; TRBD1 aligns across 9 bases. CDR1 SGHAT and CDR2 FQDESV come from the germline V gene (reference sequence). V gave up 1 base and J gave up 6 bases; unmatched junction bases: 4. The CDR3 sequence is 15 residues long. CDR3 region: CASSLDRGRINEQFF. The DNA of the CDR3 is TGTGCCAGCAGCTTAGACAGGGGGCGAATCAATGAGCAGTTCTTC.

The chain employs TRBV5-1 and TRBJ2-3; 10 positions agree with TRBD2. Germline CDR1 and CDR2: SGHRS and YFSETQ. The V gene end was trimmed by 2 bases and the J gene end by 3 bases; junction bases not matched to a gene: 6. CDR3 length: 16 amino acids. Here the CDR3 reads CASSFSGRAETDTQYF. CDR3 coding DNA: TGCGCCAGCAGCTTCAGCGGGAGGGCCGAGACAGATACGCAGTATTTT.

This clone was counted a few times. This sequence joins TRBV27 and TRBJ2-7; the match to TRBD2 covers 10 bases. Germline CDR1 is MNHEY and CDR2 is SMNVEV (reference sequence). This CDR3 spans 18 amino acids. The V segment lost 1 base and the J segment 4 bases; nucleotides outside the gene matches: 13. The CDR3 DNA reads as TGTGCCAGCAGTTTATACCCCTCGGGAAGCGGGAGGGGATACGAGCAGTACTTC. This gives the protein CASSLYPSGSGRGYEQYF.

The V call is TRBV2, the J call TRBJ1-5, with 7 nucleotides matching TRBD1. V shed 5 bases, J shed 3 bases, and the junction held 4 bases outside the gene matches. The CDR3 has 14 amino acids. Germline loops: CDR1 SNHLY, CDR2 FYNNEI. The DNA for the CDR3 is TGTGCCAGCAGTACAGGGGTATCCAATCAGCCCCAGCATTTT. Residues: CASSTGVSNQPQHF.

This clone was observed a handful of times. The genes are TRBV10-3 and TRBJ1-1; possible D gene TRBD1, 6 bases. The germline V and J ends were trimmed by 0 bases and 1 base, with 9 bases remaining between them. Per the germline V gene, CDR1 is ENHRY and CDR2 is SYGVKD. The CDR3 has 15 residues. The DNA of the CDR3 is TGTGCCATCAGTGAGTCACAGGGTAGGAACACTGAAGCTTTCTTT. Protein sequence: CAISESQGRNTEAFF.

About this clone: Other DNA variants within this sample encode the same CDR3. The chain employs TRBV7-9 and TRBJ2-5; D may be TRBD1 (5 bases). Germline lookup yields CDR1 SEHNR and CDR2 FQNEAQ (reference sequence). The CDR3 covers 13 residues. V lost 1 base and J lost 5, with 8 bases in between. The CDR3 spells CASSLVGVETQYF. CDR3 DNA: TGTGCCAGCAGCTTAGTAGGGGTGGAGACCCAGTACTTC.

The rearrangement links TRBV4-1 to TRBJ1-6; no reliable D call. Trimming took off 0 bases at V and 5 bases at J, with 8 bases between the two ends. Germline CDR1 and CDR2: MGHRA and YSYEKL. The length of the CDR3 is 15 residues. In nucleotides, the CDR3 is TGCGCCAGCAGCCAAGAGGGTCATGATAATTCACCCCTCCACTTT. Protein sequence: CASSQEGHDNSPLHF.

V gene TRBV4-3 combines with J gene TRBJ2-1; TRBD2 agrees at 9 bases. CDR1 LGHNA and CDR2 YSLEER come from the germline V gene. The CDR3 spans 18 residues. The V gene end was trimmed by 0 bases and the J gene end by 0 bases; junction bases not matched to a gene: 6. CDR3 in amino acids: CASSQERSGRPSYNEQFF. The DNA for the CDR3 is TGCGCCAGCAGCCAAGAAAGGAGCGGGAGGCCCTCCTACAATGAGCAGTTCTTC.

Turning to this clone: The sample carries other DNA sequences with the same CDR3. The gene calls are TRBV5-4 and TRBJ2-4, with 9 bases fitting TRBD2. V dropped 0 bases and J dropped 1; count of bases not matched to a gene: 2. This CDR3 contains 16 residues. CDR1 is SGHNT, CDR2 YYREEE, per germline (reference sequence). CDR3 in amino acids: CASSLGAGGAKNIQYF. The CDR3 DNA reads TGTGCCAGCAGCTTGGGGGCGGGAGGGGCCAAAAACATTCAGTACTTC.

This chain links TRBV7-2 with TRBJ2-5; TRBD2 might be the D (5 bases). The CDR3 consists of 13 residues. The V end lost 5 bases, the J end lost 4 bases, and 11 bases lay between the germline ends. Germline lookup yields CDR1 SGHTA and CDR2 FQGNSA. CDR3 sequence reads: CASSQLVRETQYF. The CDR3 DNA is TGTGCCAGCAGCCAACTAGTACGAGAGACCCAGTACTTC. The full variable domain, its missing parts supplied by reference TRBV7-2 and TRBJ2-5, is GAGVSQSPSNKVTEKGKDVELRCDPISGHTALYWYRQSLGQGLEFLIYFQGNSAPDKSGLPSDRFSAERTGGSVSTLTIQRTQQEDSAVYLCASSQLVRETQYFGPGTRLLVL.

The chain recombines TRBV30 with TRBJ2-4; D unclear. The CDR3 loop spans 13 amino acids. The germline CDR1 and CDR2 sequences are GTSNPN and SVGIG (reference sequence). V was pared by 1 base and J by 4 bases, with 8 bases between. The CDR3 DNA is TGTGCCTGGAGTGCTGACACAAAAAACATTCAGTACTTC. This codes for CAWSADTKNIQYF.

This clone appeared a few times. The rearrangement joins TRBV6-6 to TRBJ2-5; tentatively, D is TRBD2 (5 bases). Germline V gene lookup returns CDR1 MNHNY and CDR2 SVGAGI (reference sequence). V was cut by 6 bases and J by 7 bases, with 21 bases left in between. The CDR3 totals 15 residues. This CDR3 reads CASSAWGAVDGTQYF. In nucleotides, the CDR3 is TGTGCCAGCAGCGCCTGGGGAGCGGTGGATGGGACCCAGTACTTC.

J is TRBJ2-1 and V is TRBV6-5; tentative D call: TRBD2 (8 bases). Trimming removed 10 bases from V and 8 bases from J, with 24 bases in between. This CDR3 is built from 15 residues. Per germline, CDR1 MNHEY and CDR2 SVGAGI. DNA of the CDR3: TGTGCCACCTACAGGGGTAGCGGGATGTTCGATGAGCAGTTCTTC. Protein: CATYRGSGMFDEQFF.

This clone has only a few counts. This chain uses TRBV29-1 with TRBJ1-1; maybe TRBD1 (5 bases). V was clipped by 6 bases and J by 2 bases, with 13 bases between them. CDR3 length equals 13 residues. The germline CDR1 and CDR2 sequences are SQVTM and ANQGSEA. DNA of the CDR3: TGCAGCGTGGGGGTGGGAACAAACACTGAAGCTTTCTTT. Protein product: CSVGVGTNTEAFF.

There are a few counts of this clone. The rearrangement uses TRBV4-1 and TRBJ2-7; possibly TRBD2 for D (5 bases). Trimming took off 1 base at V and 3 bases at J, with 19 bases between the two ends. The CDR3 sequence is 17 residues long. Looked up from germline, CDR1 is MGHRA and CDR2 is YSYEKL. The CDR3 protein is CASSQAPGLGNLYEQYF. As DNA, the CDR3 is TGCGCCAGCAGCCAAGCACCAGGACTCGGGAACCTCTACGAGCAGTACTTC.

J is TRBJ2-1 and V is TRBV19; D is unresolved. The germline CDR1 and CDR2 sequences are LNHDA and SQIVND (reference sequence). The CDR3 has 16 residues. The V end lost 1 base, the J end lost 0 bases, and 10 bases lay between the germline ends. CDR3 loop: CASSIVHLSSYNEQFF. The CDR3 nucleotides are TGTGCCAGTAGTATAGTACACCTTAGCTCCTACAATGAGCAGTTCTTC.

J is TRBJ2-1 and V is TRBV7-9; D may be TRBD2 (5 bases). Trimming took 2 bases from V and 2 from J, leaving 10 bases between them. CDR3 length: 15 amino acids. Per the germline V gene, CDR1 is SEHNR and CDR2 is FQNEAQ (reference sequence). The CDR3 region is CASSLSIGAYNEQFF. CDR3 nucleotide sequence: TGTGCCAGCAGCTTAAGTATCGGGGCCTACAATGAGCAGTTCTTC.

This CDR3 reads CASSGTYYEQYF. The CDR3 DNA reads TGTGCCAGCAGTGGGACTTACTACGAGCAGTACTTC. V and J are TRBV28 and TRBJ2-7; maybe TRBD2 (6 bases). Germline V gives CDR1 MDHEN, CDR2 SYDVKM. This CDR3 is built from 12 residues. V lost 5 bases and J lost 3, with 8 bases in between.

This clone occurred once. The rearrangement uses TRBV7-2 and TRBJ1-6; D possibly corresponds to TRBD1 (6 bases). Germline CDR1 and CDR2: SGHTA and FQGNSA. The CDR3 is made up of 15 amino acids. Trimming took 1 base from V and 7 from J, leaving 11 bases between them. CDR3 sequence (DNA): TGTGCCAGCAGCTTAGTTGGGGACATCAATTCACCCCTCCACTTT. Translating gives CASSLVGDINSPLHF.

This clone was counted at least ten times. The gene calls are TRBV9 and TRBJ2-7, with 11 bases matching TRBD2. V dropped 3 bases and J dropped 2; count of bases not matched to a gene: 7. The CDR3 is 16 amino acids. The V gene's germline CDR1 is SGDLS and CDR2 YYNGEE. CDR3 nucleotide sequence: TGTGCCAGCAGCGCACAGGGACTAGCGGCCACCTACGAGCAGTACTTC. It translates to CASSAQGLAATYEQYF. The full variable domain, its missing parts supplied by reference TRBV9 and TRBJ2-7, is DSGVTQTPKHLITATGQRVTLRCSPRSGDLSVYWYQQSLDQGLQFLIQYYNGEERAKGNILERFSAQQFPDLHSELNLSSLELGDSALYFCASSAQGLAATYEQYFGPGTRLTVT.

J is TRBJ2-5 and V is TRBV7-2; 14 bases align to TRBD2. The V gene's germline CDR1 is SGHTA and CDR2 FQGNSA. With 5 bases clipped from V and 4 bases from J, the junction kept 6 bases outside the gene matches. The CDR3 sequence is 16 residues long. The CDR3 bases are TGTGCCAGCAGCCTACAAGGGACTAGCGGGGGAGAGACCCAGTACTTC. Translation gives CASSLQGTSGGETQYF.

The chain joins TRBV6-6 to TRBJ2-2, with no clear D. V gave up 6 bases and J gave up 6 bases, with 11 bases separating them. The CDR3 is made up of 13 amino acids. Germline V gene data show CDR1 as MNHNY and CDR2 as SVGAGI (reference sequence). DNA of the CDR3: TGTGCCAGCAGCCGGTTAGACCCCGGGGAGCTGTTTTTT. Its protein product is CASSRLDPGELFF.

With regard to this clone: This may come from a read error, since a much larger clone is one base off. Distinct nucleotide sequences in the sample also encode this CDR3. The chain has TRBV5-4 and TRBJ2-3; unclear D gene. Germline V gene data show CDR1 as SGHNT and CDR2 as YYREEE (reference sequence). The V end was cut by 0 bases, the J end by 4 bases, with 3 bases between. The CDR3 covers 12 residues. CDR3 region: CASSLVADTQYF. In nucleotides, the CDR3 is TGTGCCAGCAGCTTGGTGGCAGATACGCAGTATTTT.

The V gene is TRBV7-2, the J gene TRBJ2-3, with 13 bases fitting TRBD2. The V gene end was trimmed by 4 bases and the J gene end by 4 bases; junction bases not matched to a gene: 8. This CDR3 contains 17 residues. From germline, CDR1 is SGHTA and CDR2 FQGNSA. Written as DNA, the CDR3 is TGTGCCAGCAGCTCCTCCGGACTAGCGGGGGTCCCAGATACGCAGTATTTT. Protein product: CASSSSGLAGVPDTQYF.

The DNA of the CDR3 is TGCGCCAGCAGCTTGGGAGGGGGCCCACCAGACCCCGAGCAGTACTTC. Translation gives CASSLGGGPPDPEQYF. This chain links TRBV5-1 with TRBJ2-7; 7 positions match TRBD1. Germline loops: CDR1 SGHRS, CDR2 YFSETQ. This CDR3 is 16 amino acids long. With V trimmed by 0 bases and J by 6 bases, 12 bases remained unmatched.

This clone was picked up one time. For the CDR3, the DNA is TGTGCCAGCAGTTACCGTGACACGGGCTATGGCTACACCTTC. Its protein is CASSYRDTGYGYTF. The chain is built from TRBV6-5 and TRBJ1-2; no clear D gene. The CDR3 covers 14 residues. The germline V and J ends were trimmed by 2 bases and 4 bases, with 11 bases remaining between them. The germline V gene encodes CDR1 MNHEY and CDR2 SVGAGI.

This rearrangement joins TRBV5-1 to TRBJ2-1; D unclear. The germline V gene encodes CDR1 SGHRS and CDR2 YFSETQ. Trimming shortened V by 5 bases and J by 8 bases, and 14 bases separated the two germline ends. The CDR3 loop spans 13 amino acids. CDR3 bases: TGCGCCAGCAGATCGGACGCTCAATATGAGCAGTTCTTC. It codes for CASRSDAQYEQFF.

This clone was seen a handful of times. The chain carries TRBV5-3 and TRBJ2-7; D might be TRBD2 (5 bases). TRBV5-3 is labeled an ORF, and its function is uncertain. The CDR3 totals 14 residues. The V and J ends lost 4 bases and 3 bases respectively, with 14 bases between them. This CDR3 is CARSPSSRYYEQYF. The CDR3 bases are TGTGCCAGAAGCCCGTCTAGCAGGTACTACGAGCAGTACTTC.